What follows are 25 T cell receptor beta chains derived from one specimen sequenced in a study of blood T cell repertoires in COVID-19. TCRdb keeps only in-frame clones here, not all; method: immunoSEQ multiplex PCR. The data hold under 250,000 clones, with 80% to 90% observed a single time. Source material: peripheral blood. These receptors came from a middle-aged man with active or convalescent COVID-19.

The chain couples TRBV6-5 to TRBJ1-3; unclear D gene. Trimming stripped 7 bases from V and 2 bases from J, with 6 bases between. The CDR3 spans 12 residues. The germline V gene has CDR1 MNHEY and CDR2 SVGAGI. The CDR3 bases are TGTGCCAGCAACGGGGCTGGAAACACCATATATTTT. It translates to CASNGAGNTIYF.

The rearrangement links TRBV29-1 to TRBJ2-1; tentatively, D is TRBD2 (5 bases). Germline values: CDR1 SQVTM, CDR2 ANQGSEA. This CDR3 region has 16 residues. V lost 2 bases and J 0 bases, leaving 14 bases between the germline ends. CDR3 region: CSVERGMSSSYNEQFF. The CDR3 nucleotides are TGCAGCGTTGAACGGGGAATGTCTAGCTCCTACAATGAGCAGTTCTTC.

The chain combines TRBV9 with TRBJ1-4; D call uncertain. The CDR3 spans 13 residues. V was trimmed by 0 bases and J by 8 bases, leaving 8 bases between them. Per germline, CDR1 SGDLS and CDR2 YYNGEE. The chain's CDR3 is CASSVGLGEKLFF. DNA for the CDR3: TGTGCCAGCAGCGTAGGGCTAGGAGAAAAACTGTTTTTT. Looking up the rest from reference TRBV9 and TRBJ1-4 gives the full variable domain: DSGVTQTPKHLITATGQRVTLRCSPRSGDLSVYWYQQSLDQGLQFLIQYYNGEERAKGNILERFSAQQFPDLHSELNLSSLELGDSALYFCASSVGLGEKLFFGSGTQLSVL.

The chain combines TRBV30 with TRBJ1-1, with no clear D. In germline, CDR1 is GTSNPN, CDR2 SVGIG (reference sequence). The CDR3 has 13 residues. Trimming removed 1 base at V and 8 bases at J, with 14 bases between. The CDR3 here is CAWSGNGGREAFF. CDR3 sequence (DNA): TGTGCCTGGAGTGGGAATGGAGGGCGGGAAGCTTTCTTT.

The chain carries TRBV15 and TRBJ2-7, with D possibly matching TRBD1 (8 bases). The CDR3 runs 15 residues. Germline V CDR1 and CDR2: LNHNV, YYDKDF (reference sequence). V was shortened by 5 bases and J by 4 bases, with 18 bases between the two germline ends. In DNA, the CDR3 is TGTGCCACCAGCCCCGGGAGGACAGGGAGTTACGAGCAGTACTTC. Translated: CATSPGRTGSYEQYF.

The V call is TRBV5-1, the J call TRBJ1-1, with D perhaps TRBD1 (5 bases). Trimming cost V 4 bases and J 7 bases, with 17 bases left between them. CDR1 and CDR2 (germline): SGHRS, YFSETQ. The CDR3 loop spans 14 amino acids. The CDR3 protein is CASSGGVNSGEAFF. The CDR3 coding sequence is TGCGCCAGCAGCGGGGGGGTAAACAGCGGTGAAGCTTTCTTT.

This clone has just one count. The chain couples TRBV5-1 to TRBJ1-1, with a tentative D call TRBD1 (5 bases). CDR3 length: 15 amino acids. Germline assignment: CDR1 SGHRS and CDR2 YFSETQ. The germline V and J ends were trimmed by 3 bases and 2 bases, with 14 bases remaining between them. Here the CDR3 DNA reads TGCGCCAGCAGCTCTAAATCTGGGGCTAACACTGAAGCTTTCTTT. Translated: CASSSKSGANTEAFF. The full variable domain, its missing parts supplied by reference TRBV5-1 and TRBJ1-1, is KAGVTQTPRYLIKTRGQQVTLSCSPISGHRSVSWYQQTPGQGLQFLFEYFSETQRNKGNFPGRFSGRQFSNSRSEMNVSTLELGDSALYLCASSSKSGANTEAFFGQGTRLTVV.

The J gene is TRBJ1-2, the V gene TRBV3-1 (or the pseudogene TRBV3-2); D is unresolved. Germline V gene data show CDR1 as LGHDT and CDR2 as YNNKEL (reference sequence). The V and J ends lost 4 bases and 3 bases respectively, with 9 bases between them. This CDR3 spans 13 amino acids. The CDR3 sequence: CASSPTGYYGYTF. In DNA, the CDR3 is TGTGCCAGCAGCCCTACGGGGTACTATGGCTACACCTTC.

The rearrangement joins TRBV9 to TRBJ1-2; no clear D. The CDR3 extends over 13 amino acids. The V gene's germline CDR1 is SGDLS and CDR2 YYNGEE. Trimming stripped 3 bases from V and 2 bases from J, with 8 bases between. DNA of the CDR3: TGTGCCAGCAGCGGGACGGGAAACTATGGCTACACCTTC. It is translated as CASSGTGNYGYTF.

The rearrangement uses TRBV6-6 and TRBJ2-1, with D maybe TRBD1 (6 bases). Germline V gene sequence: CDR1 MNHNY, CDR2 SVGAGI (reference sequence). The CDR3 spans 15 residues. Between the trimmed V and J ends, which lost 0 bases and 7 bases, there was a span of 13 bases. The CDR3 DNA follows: TGTGCCAGCAGTTACTCGAGTCCAGGGACAAATGAGCAGTTCTTC. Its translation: CASSYSSPGTNEQFF.

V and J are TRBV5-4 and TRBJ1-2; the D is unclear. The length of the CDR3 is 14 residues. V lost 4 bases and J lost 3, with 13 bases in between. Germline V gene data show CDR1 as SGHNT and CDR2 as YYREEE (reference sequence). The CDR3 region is CASSPDTDHYGYTF. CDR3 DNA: TGTGCCAGCAGCCCTGACACCGACCACTATGGCTACACCTTC.

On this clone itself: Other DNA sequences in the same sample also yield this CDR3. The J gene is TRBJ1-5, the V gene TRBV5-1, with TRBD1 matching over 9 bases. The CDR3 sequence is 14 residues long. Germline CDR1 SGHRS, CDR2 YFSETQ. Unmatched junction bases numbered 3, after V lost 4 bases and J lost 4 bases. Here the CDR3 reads CASSPGTGNQPQHF. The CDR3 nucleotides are TGCGCCAGCAGCCCTGGGACAGGGAATCAGCCCCAGCATTTT.

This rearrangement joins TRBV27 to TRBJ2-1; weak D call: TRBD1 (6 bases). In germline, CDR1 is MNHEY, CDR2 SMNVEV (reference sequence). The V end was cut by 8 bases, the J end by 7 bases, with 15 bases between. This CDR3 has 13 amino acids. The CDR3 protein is CASRTQGTNEQFF. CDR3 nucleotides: TGTGCCAGCCGCACACAGGGTACGAATGAGCAGTTCTTC.

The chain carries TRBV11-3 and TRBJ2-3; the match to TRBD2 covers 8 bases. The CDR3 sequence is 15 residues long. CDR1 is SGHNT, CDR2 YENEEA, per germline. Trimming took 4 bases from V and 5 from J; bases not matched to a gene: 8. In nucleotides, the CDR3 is TGTGCCAGCAGCTCCCCCGGGGGGGCTGGAGATACGCAGTATTTT. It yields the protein CASSSPGGAGDTQYF.

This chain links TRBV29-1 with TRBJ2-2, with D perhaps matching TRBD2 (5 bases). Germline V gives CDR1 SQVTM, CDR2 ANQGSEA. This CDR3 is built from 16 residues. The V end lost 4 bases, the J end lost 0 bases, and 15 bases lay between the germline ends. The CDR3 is CSVAGTSGANTGELFF. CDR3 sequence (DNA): TGCAGCGTTGCGGGCACGTCCGGGGCGAACACCGGGGAGCTGTTTTTT.

The CDR3 reads CASSLWGTGYNEQFF. The CDR3 bases are TGTGCCAGCAGTTTATGGGGGACAGGGTACAATGAGCAGTTCTTC. The chain employs TRBV27 and TRBJ2-1, with 9 bases aligning to TRBD1. CDR1 MNHEY and CDR2 SMNVEV come from the germline V gene (reference sequence). Trimming cost V 1 base and J 4 bases; bases outside gene matches: 2. This CDR3 contains 15 residues.

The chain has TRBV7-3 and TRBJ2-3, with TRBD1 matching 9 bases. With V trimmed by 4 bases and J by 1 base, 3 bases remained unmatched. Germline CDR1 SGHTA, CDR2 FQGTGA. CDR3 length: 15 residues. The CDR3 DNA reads TGTGCCAGCAGCTCGGGACAGGGACGCACAGATACGCAGTATTTT. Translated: CASSSGQGRTDTQYF.

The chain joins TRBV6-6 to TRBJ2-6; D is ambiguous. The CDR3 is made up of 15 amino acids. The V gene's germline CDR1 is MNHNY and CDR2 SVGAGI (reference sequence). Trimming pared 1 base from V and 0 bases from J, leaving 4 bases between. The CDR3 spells CASSYFISGANVLTF. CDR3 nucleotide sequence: TGTGCCAGCAGTTACTTTATCTCTGGGGCCAACGTCCTGACTTTC.

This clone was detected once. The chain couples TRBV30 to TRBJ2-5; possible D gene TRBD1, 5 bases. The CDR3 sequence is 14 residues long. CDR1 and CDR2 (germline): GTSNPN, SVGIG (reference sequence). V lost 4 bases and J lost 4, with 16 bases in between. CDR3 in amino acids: CAWTHGVGAETQYF. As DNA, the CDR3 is TGTGCCTGGACACATGGAGTAGGGGCAGAGACCCAGTACTTC.

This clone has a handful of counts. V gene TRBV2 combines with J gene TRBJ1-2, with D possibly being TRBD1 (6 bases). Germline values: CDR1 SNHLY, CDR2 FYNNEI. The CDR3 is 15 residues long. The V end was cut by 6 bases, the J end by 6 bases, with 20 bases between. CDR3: CASSPREGGNHGYTF. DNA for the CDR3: TGTGCCAGCAGCCCAAGGGAGGGGGGAAACCATGGCTACACCTTC.

CDR3 coding DNA: TGTGCCAGTAGTACAGGGCCGGGAAACACCATATATTTT. It yields the protein CASSTGPGNTIYF. V usage is TRBV19 and J usage is TRBJ1-3; maybe TRBD1 (5 bases). Deletions cut 4 bases from V and 4 bases from J, with 8 bases between. Per germline, CDR1 LNHDA and CDR2 SQIVND (reference sequence). The CDR3 has 13 amino acids.

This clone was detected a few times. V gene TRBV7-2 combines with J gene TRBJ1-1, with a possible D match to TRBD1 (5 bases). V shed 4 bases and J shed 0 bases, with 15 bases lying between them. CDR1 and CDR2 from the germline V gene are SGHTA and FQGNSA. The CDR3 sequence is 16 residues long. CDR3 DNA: TGTGCCAGCAGCTCGCCCACGACAGACTTGAACACTGAAGCTTTCTTT. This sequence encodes CASSSPTTDLNTEAFF.

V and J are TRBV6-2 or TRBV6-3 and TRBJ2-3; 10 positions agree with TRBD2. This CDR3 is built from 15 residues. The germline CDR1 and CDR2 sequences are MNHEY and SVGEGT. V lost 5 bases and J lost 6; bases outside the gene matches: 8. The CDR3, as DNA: TGTGCCAGCAGTCATAGCGGGGGGTCGGTGGATACGCAGTATTTT. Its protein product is CASSHSGGSVDTQYF.

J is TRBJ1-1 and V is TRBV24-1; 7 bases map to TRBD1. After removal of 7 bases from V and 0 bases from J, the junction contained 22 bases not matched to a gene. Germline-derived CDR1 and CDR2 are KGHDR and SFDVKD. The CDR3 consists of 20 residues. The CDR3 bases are TGTGCCACCAGCGCAAGGACCAAGAACTTAGACAGGGTACTGAACACTGAAGCTTTCTTT. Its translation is CATSARTKNLDRVLNTEAFF.

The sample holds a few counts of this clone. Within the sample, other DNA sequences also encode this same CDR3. The CDR3, as DNA: TGTGCCTGGAGTGTGGGGGGTGCTGGAAACACCATATATTTT. Its protein product is CAWSVGGAGNTIYF. V and J are TRBV30 and TRBJ1-3, with D possibly TRBD1 on 5 matching bases. The CDR3 has 14 amino acids. The V end lost 0 bases, the J end lost 2 bases, and 8 bases lay between the germline ends. Germline values: CDR1 GTSNPN, CDR2 SVGIG (reference sequence). The full variable domain, rest sourced from reference TRBV30 and TRBJ1-3, is SQTIHQWPATLVQPVGSPLSLECTVEGTSNPNLYWYRQAAGRGLQLLFYSVGIGQISSEVPQNLSASRPQDRQFILSSKKLLLSDSGFYLCAWSVGGAGNTIYFGEGSWLTVV.